This TCR beta chain was obtained from a study of T-cell memory formation after mild COVID-19. CDR3 size: 14 residues. Germline assignment: CDR1 MNHNY and CDR2 SVGAGI (reference sequence). V lost 6 bases to trimming and J lost 3 bases, with 12 bases between them. Using its own MiXCR run on the 5' RACE reads, TCRdb lists one record per CDR3 protein. Of fewer than 450,000 distinct CDR3 sequences in the sample, 20% to 25% are singletons; the top ten hold under 15%. Sequencing input: PBMCs or a T cell subset sorted from them (not recorded which). The chain recombines TRBV6-6 with TRBJ1-5; TRBD1 is a possible D gene (5 bases). This receptor was obtained from an adult woman who had mild COVID-19 (a few samples of this study predate the infection). Cell type and time point are not known. CDR3 amino acids: CASSPGLFNQPQHF. In DNA form, the CDR3 reads TGTGCCAGCAGCCCGGGACTGTTCAATCAGCCCCAGCATTTT.